This T cell receptor beta chain derives from a study of T cells after yellow fever vaccination. Study findings and constraints: The study re-detected most primary-vaccination clones after the booster (96% CD4, roughly 91% CD8).

J lost 5 bases, V lost 5 bases, and 6 bases had no gene match. The CDR3 has 14 residues. Germline CDR1 is LNHDA and CDR2 is SQIVND (reference sequence). TCRdb reprocessed the 5' RACE reads with MiXCR, giving one entry per CDR3 protein. Among 300,000 to 400,000 distinct CDR3 sequences listed, 9.5% to 15% were seen once. A remark on this clonotype: Its antigen is not identified.

The receptor was derived from a man between 18 and 35 years old who received the YFV17D yellow fever vaccine. This chain connects TRBV19 to TRBJ2-1; TRBD1 matches at 7 bases. Sequenced material: CD4+ T cells sorted from PBMCs, taken 15 days after the yellow fever booster vaccination. In DNA form, the CDR3 reads TGTGCCAGTAGTCTCCGGGACAGAGACAATGAGCAGTTCTTC. Translated: CASSLRDRDNEQFF.